These T cell receptor beta chains were read from a single sample in a study of Graves' ophthalmopathy and Graves' hyperthyroidism. TCRdb fed the multiplex PCR reads into MiXCR, producing one record per CDR3 protein. The sample lists about 600,000 distinct CDR3 sequences, about two fifths seen once, with around 4% in the top ten. The material sequenced was peripheral blood or thyroid tissue (not recorded which). These receptors were obtained from an adult man with Graves' hyperthyroidism. The CDR3 runs from the conserved cysteine through the conserved F or W. D genes are given only for firm matches. Size values are once, few and many counts, or a class for expanded clones, and some rows have none.

TRBV2,TRBJ1-1,NA,NA,TGTGCTATAACCGGGAGGAGGAACACTGAAGCCTTCTTT,CAITGRRNTEAFF
TRBV4-1,TRBJ2-2,NA,NA,TGCGCCAGCAGCCAAGTTGGGGCGACCGGGGAGCTGTTTTTT,CASSQVGATGELFF
TRBV5-1,TRBJ2-5,NA,many,TGCGCCAGCAGCTTGCCCGACCCCCAAGAGACCCAGTACTTC,CASSLPDPQETQYF
TRBV19,TRBJ1-2,NA,many,TGTGCCAGTAGTATTCCCTTCTATGGCTACACCTTC,CASSIPFYGYTF
TRBV12-3/TRBV12-4,TRBJ1-3,NA,few,TGTGCCAGCAGCCCGATGGGATCTGGAAACACCATATATTTT,CASSPMGSGNTIYF
TRBV10-3,TRBJ1-4,NA,many,TGTGCCATCAGTGAGTCGGCAGGGAAGAATGAAAAACTGTTTTTT,CAISESAGKNEKLFF
TRBV18,TRBJ1-1,NA,NA,TGTGCCAGCTCACAGAACAACAGGGACGCTGAAGCTTTCTTT,CASSQNNRDAEAFF
TRBV5-1,TRBJ2-5,TRBD2,NA,TGCGCCAGCAGCACGACTAGCGGGAAAGAGACCCAGTACTTC,CASSTTSGKETQYF
TRBV5-4,TRBJ1-1,TRBD1,many,TGTGCCAGCAGCCCATGGGACAGGGGAAACACTGAAGCTTTCTTT,CASSPWDRGNTEAFF
TRBV5-6,TRBJ1-2,TRBD1,NA,TGTGCCAGCAGCTTGGCGGGACAGGGACCTAACTATGGCTACACCTTC,CASSLAGQGPNYGYTF
TRBV7-8,TRBJ2-5,TRBD1,many,TGTGCCAGCAGCGAACTCAGGGGGCCAGGAGAGACCCAGTACTTC,CASSELRGPGETQYF
TRBV3-1,TRBJ2-7,NA,few,TGTGCCAGCAACACCCCCACAACCAGGTGGGAGCAGTACTTC,CASNTPTTRWEQYF
TRBV10-3,TRBJ2-6,NA,many,TGTGCCATTTCGTCAGACAGAAGCTCTGGGGCCAACGTCCTGACTTTC,CAISSDRSSGANVLTF
TRBV7-2,TRBJ2-1,TRBD2,NA,TGTGCCAGCAGCTCGACTAGCGGCGGCCCCAATGAGCAGTTCTTC,CASSSTSGGPNEQFF
TRBV7-9,TRBJ1-2,NA,many,TGTGCCAGCAGCACCCCCTCGGCTGTCTATGGCTACACCTTC,CASSTPSAVYGYTF
TRBV29-1,TRBJ2-7,NA,few,TGCAGCGTTGTAATAACGGGCAGGCCCTACGAGCAGTACTTC,CSVVITGRPYEQYF
TRBV20-1,TRBJ1-3,NA,NA,TGCAGTGCTAGGGGGGGCCACTCTGGAAACACCATATATTTT,CSARGGHSGNTIYF
TRBV10-3,TRBJ2-3,NA,many,TGTGCCATCAGTGATTGGGCGGTGGGGGCAGATACGCAGTATTTT,CAISDWAVGADTQYF
TRBV18,TRBJ2-5,TRBD2,NA,TGTGCCAGCTCCCCCGGACTAGCTCGCCAAGAGACCCAGTACTTC,CASSPGLARQETQYF
TRBV7-9,TRBJ1-2,NA,many,TGTGCCAGCAGCTTGACGGGGGGCTATGGCTACACCTTC,CASSLTGGYGYTF